The 15 T cell receptor beta chains in this list originate from one sample, sequenced in a study of T-cell reconstitution after alpha-beta-depleted transplantation in children. Unique molecular identifiers were used in preparing the TCRbeta library. TCRdb re-analysed the PCR reads in MiXCR, keeping a single row per CDR3 protein. The data hold roughly 490,000 distinct CDR3 sequences, with roughly 10% observed a single time. The input for sequencing was PBMCs, mostly from graft donor cells, taken 180 days after TCRalphabeta/CD19-depleted stem cell transplant. The receptors were gathered from a female patient between 2 and 15 years old who had a stem cell transplant for aplastic anemia, so the T cells may come from the graft donor.

This clonotype was observed many times. This chain connects TRBV15 to TRBJ1-5; perhaps TRBD1 as D (5 bases). Trimming left V 2 bases short and J 8 bases short, with 10 bases between. CDR3 length: 13 amino acids. Germline CDR1 LNHNV, CDR2 YYDKDF (reference sequence). The DNA for the CDR3 is TGTGCCACCAGCAGAACGGGGGGAGAGCCCCAGCATTTT. Protein product: CATSRTGGEPQHF. The variable domain in full, completed from reference TRBV15 and TRBJ1-5, reads DAMVIQNPRYQVTQFGKPVTLSCSQTLNHNVMYWYQQKSSQAPKLLFHYYDKDFNNEADTPDNFQSRRPNTSFCFLDIRSPGLGDTAMYLCATSRTGGEPQHFGDGTRLSIL.

The chain uses TRBV20-1 and TRBJ2-4; tentatively, D is TRBD1 (7 bases). CDR1 is DFQATT, CDR2 SNEGSKA, per germline (reference sequence). V lost 6 bases, J lost 7 bases, and 13 bases lay in between. The CDR3 contains 12 residues. CDR3 coding DNA: TGCAGTGCCAGGGGGGAGAGCAACATTCAGTACTTC. The encoded protein is CSARGESNIQYF.

This clonotype occurred many times. The chain employs TRBV29-1 and TRBJ2-1; 9 bases align to TRBD2. Germline CDR1 is SQVTM and CDR2 is ANQGSEA. V lost 8 bases and J lost 3; bases outside the gene matches: 11. The CDR3 extends over 15 amino acids. CDR3 residues: CSTSSGSGSYNEQFF. CDR3 bases: TGCAGCACCAGTAGCGGGAGCGGGAGCTACAATGAGCAGTTCTTC.

This clonotype was detected only a few times. The V gene is TRBV28, the J gene TRBJ1-1, with D possibly matching TRBD1 (6 bases). V was pared by 5 bases and J by 3 bases, with 16 bases between. CDR1 is MDHEN and CDR2 is SYDVKM in the germline V gene. This CDR3 has 15 amino acids. CDR3 nucleotide sequence: TGTGCCAGCAGTCGAAGTTGGGGGCCGTACACTGAAGCTTTCTTT. As protein: CASSRSWGPYTEAFF.

This clonotype has only a few counts. The chain couples TRBV28 to TRBJ1-1; 10 bases line up with TRBD1. Germline assignment: CDR1 MDHEN and CDR2 SYDVKM. The ends lost 4 bases at V and 3 bases at J; junction bases unmatched: 2. The CDR3 loop spans 14 amino acids. In nucleotides, the CDR3 is TGTGCCAGCAGTTCCGGACAGGGGGACACTGAAGCTTTCTTT. This translates into CASSSGQGDTEAFF.

This clonotype was observed many times. V is TRBV7-2 and J is TRBJ2-1; 8 positions match TRBD1. Per the germline V gene, CDR1 is SGHTA and CDR2 is FQGNSA. The CDR3 has 17 residues. Trimming at V came to 5 bases and at J to 6 bases, leaving 15 bases not matched to a gene. CDR3 sequence: CASSHGPQGATFNEQFF. The DNA of the CDR3 is TGTGCCAGCAGCCATGGCCCCCAGGGGGCGACCTTCAATGAGCAGTTCTTC.

This chain links TRBV7-6 with TRBJ2-3; possible D gene TRBD2, 5 bases. Germline loops: CDR1 SGHVS, CDR2 FNYEAQ. The germline V and J ends were trimmed by 2 bases and 4 bases, with 7 bases remaining between them. This CDR3 contains 13 residues. This CDR3 reads CASSLRAADTQYF. CDR3 DNA sequence: TGTGCCAGCAGCTTAAGAGCGGCAGATACGCAGTATTTT.

This chain links TRBV5-1 with TRBJ1-3, with D possibly matching TRBD1 (6 bases). CDR1 and CDR2 (germline): SGHRS, YFSETQ. Trimming cost V 4 bases and J 0 bases, with 17 bases left between them. The CDR3 extends over 17 amino acids. CDR3 DNA: TGCGCCAGCAGCCCCCAGCCGGGGGCCTACTCTGGAAACACCATATATTTT. This translates into CASSPQPGAYSGNTIYF.

In its sample, this clonotype was seen a few times. Here the CDR3 reads CASTIHQGGARYEQYF. The CDR3, as DNA: TGTGCCAGCACGATCCACCAGGGAGGTGCCCGCTACGAGCAGTACTTC. V and J are TRBV28 and TRBJ2-7, with D possibly TRBD2 on 6 matching bases. Trimming removed 7 bases from V and 3 bases from J, with 22 bases in between. The CDR3 has 16 residues. Germline-derived CDR1 and CDR2 are MDHEN and SYDVKM.

The chain is built from TRBV6-2 or TRBV6-3 and TRBJ2-2; TRBD2 matches at 10 bases. With 2 bases clipped from V and 0 bases from J, the junction kept 0 bases outside the gene matches. Germline loops: CDR1 MNHEY, CDR2 SVGEGT. The CDR3 spans 16 residues. CDR3 in amino acids: CASSYTSGTNTGELFF. CDR3 DNA sequence: TGTGCCAGCAGTTACACTAGCGGGACGAACACCGGGGAGCTGTTTTTT.

This clonotype was picked up a small number of times. The chain combines TRBV29-1 with TRBJ2-1; a weak D match, TRBD1 (5 bases). The CDR3 sequence is 12 residues long. The V gene's germline CDR1 is SQVTM and CDR2 ANQGSEA. Trimming removed 8 bases at V and 6 bases at J, with 14 bases between. The CDR3 region is CSPHRGGNEQFF. The CDR3 DNA reads TGCAGCCCCCATAGGGGCGGCAATGAGCAGTTCTTC.

This clonotype was observed a few times. V gene TRBV6-2 or TRBV6-3 combines with J gene TRBJ2-5; D might be TRBD2 (6 bases). The CDR3 consists of 16 residues. Germline CDR1 reads MNHEY; CDR2 reads SVGEGT. Deletions cut 6 bases from V and 2 bases from J, with 19 bases between. The CDR3 reads CASSSLWDLIQETQYF. In nucleotides, the CDR3 is TGTGCCAGCAGCAGTCTCTGGGACTTAATACAAGAGACCCAGTACTTC.

This clonotype showed up many times. The chain has TRBV6-4 and TRBJ1-5, with 8 bases identical to TRBD1. The CDR3 has 14 residues. J lost 3 bases, V lost 5 bases, and 3 bases had no gene match. Germline CDR1 and CDR2: MRHNA and SNTAGT. The CDR3 sequence is CASSPTGDNQPQHF. The CDR3 nucleotides are TGTGCCAGCAGTCCGACAGGGGACAATCAGCCCCAGCATTTT.

The rearrangement links TRBV19 to TRBJ2-1; the D call may be TRBD1 or TRBD2 (5 bases each). Trimming took 4 bases from V and 5 from J, leaving 15 bases between them. Germline V lookup: CDR1 LNHDA, CDR2 SQIVND (reference sequence). The CDR3 runs 15 residues. The CDR3 loop reads CASSTNGASNNEQFF. DNA for the CDR3: TGTGCCAGTAGTACCAACGGGGCTTCTAACAATGAGCAGTTCTTC.

This clonotype came up a few times. The chain links TRBV20-1 to TRBJ1-6, with D unclear. Trimming left V 6 bases short and J 10 bases short, with 10 bases between. Germline V CDR1 and CDR2: DFQATT, SNEGSKA (reference sequence). The CDR3 has 11 residues. The CDR3 here is CSASRPSPLHF. CDR3 sequence (DNA): TGCAGTGCCAGCAGACCCTCACCCCTCCACTTT.